These 29 T cell receptor beta chains came from one sample sequenced in a study of blood T cell repertoires in COVID-19. Profiling relied on immunoSEQ multiplex PCR, and the TCRdb table lists in-frame clones only, not all of them. Of more than 120,000 clones detected, over 70% appear once; the ten largest clones hold roughly 37%. Material for sequencing was peripheral blood. Every receptor here comes from a man in his fifties who had recovered from COVID-19.

The chain has TRBV2 and TRBJ1-1; D is ambiguous. V lost 5 bases to trimming and J lost 3 bases, with 10 bases between them. Germline V gene lookup returns CDR1 SNHLY and CDR2 FYNNEI. CDR3 length equals 13 residues. As DNA, the CDR3 is TGTGCCAGCAGTCCCGAGGGTTACACTGAAGCTTTCTTT. Translating gives CASSPEGYTEAFF.

The DNA of the CDR3 is TGTGCCACCAGCACAGGGGAAACAGGGAATGAGCAGTTCTTC. This codes for CATSTGETGNEQFF. The chain recombines TRBV15 with TRBJ2-1, with D possibly being TRBD1 (6 bases). Germline loops: CDR1 LNHNV, CDR2 YYDKDF (reference sequence). V lost 4 bases to trimming and J lost 7 bases, with 14 bases between them. CDR3 length: 14 residues. The full variable domain, rest sourced from reference TRBV15 and TRBJ2-1, is DAMVIQNPRYQVTQFGKPVTLSCSQTLNHNVMYWYQQKSSQAPKLLFHYYDKDFNNEADTPDNFQSRRPNTSFCFLDIRSPGLGDTAMYLCATSTGETGNEQFFGPGTRLTVL.

With regard to this clone: One junction end does not reproduce the germline sequence, and a read error may be involved. The chain joins TRBV5-5 to TRBJ2-1; 8 bases are a match to TRBD2. The germline CDR1 and CDR2 sequences are SGHKS and YYEKEE (reference sequence). The CDR3 is made up of 14 amino acids. The CDR3 region is CASRLAERGIEQFF. The CDR3 nucleotides are TGTGCCAGCAGGTTGGCGGAGCGGGGGATTGAGCAGTTCTTC.

The chain couples TRBV18 to TRBJ2-7; 11 bases map to TRBD2. Germline V lookup: CDR1 KGHSH, CDR2 LQKENI. With V trimmed by 5 bases and J by 7 bases, 16 bases remained unmatched. The length of the CDR3 is 17 residues. CDR3 DNA: TGTGCCAGCTCAGTCGGGACTAGCGGCGCTTTTAGGCGTGAGCAGTACTTC. Its translation is CASSVGTSGAFRREQYF.

The V and J genes are TRBV5-5 and TRBJ1-5; tentatively, D is TRBD1 (5 bases). The germline V gene encodes CDR1 SGHKS and CDR2 YYEKEE (reference sequence). The CDR3 totals 15 residues. V lost 7 bases to trimming and J lost 3 bases, with 17 bases between them. The CDR3 nucleotides are TGTGCCAGCGGCCCCGGGGGAGTTCCCAATCAGCCCCAGCATTTT. The encoded protein is CASGPGGVPNQPQHF.

The gene calls are TRBV5-4 and TRBJ2-1; 7 bases are a match to TRBD1. The CDR3 covers 15 residues. Losses at the gene ends were 4 bases for V and 0 bases for J; bases not matched to a gene: 4. CDR1 is SGHNT and CDR2 is YYREEE in the germline V gene (reference sequence). DNA of the CDR3: TGTGCCAGCAGCGAAGGGACAGCCTCCTACAATGAGCAGTTCTTC. It translates to CASSEGTASYNEQFF.

The rearrangement uses TRBV5-1 and TRBJ1-6, with D unresolved. The length of the CDR3 is 16 residues. The V end was cut by 4 bases, the J end by 0 bases, with 11 bases between. Germline V gene lookup returns CDR1 SGHRS and CDR2 YFSETQ. The CDR3 DNA is TGCGCCAGCAGCCCAACATACGACTCCTATAATTCACCCCTCCACTTT. Encoded protein: CASSPTYDSYNSPLHF.

The chain joins TRBV10-1 to TRBJ2-2, with 13 bases aligning to TRBD2. Germline CDR1 WNHNN, CDR2 SYGVQD (reference sequence). The CDR3 is made up of 18 amino acids. After removal of 3 bases from V and 1 base from J, the junction contained 5 bases not matched to a gene. The CDR3 nucleotides are TGCGCCAGCAGTGACTTGGGACTAGCGGGGCTGAACACCGGGGAGCTGTTTTTT. This gives the protein CASSDLGLAGLNTGELFF.

This clone occurred once. This chain joins TRBV6-5 and TRBJ1-1; TRBD1 matches 9 bases. The CDR3 extends over 14 amino acids. Germline V gene lookup returns CDR1 MNHEY and CDR2 SVGAGI. Germline trimming cut 6 bases from V and 11 bases from J; bases unmatched to any gene: 13. Here the CDR3 DNA reads TGTGCCAGCAGGCAATCAACAGGGGGCGCGACGGCTTTCTTT. Amino acid sequence: CASRQSTGGATAFF.

CDR3 sequence: CASSYSTVGGFNYGYTF. The CDR3, as DNA: TGTGCCAGCAGTTACTCGACGGTTGGGGGCTTTAACTATGGCTACACCTTC. The V and J genes are TRBV6-2 or TRBV6-3 and TRBJ1-2; D perhaps matches TRBD1 (6 bases). The CDR3 sequence is 17 residues long. V dropped 0 bases and J dropped 1 base, with 15 bases sitting between them. Per germline, CDR1 MNHEY and CDR2 SVGEGT.

This clone was observed a single time. This sequence joins TRBV4-2 and TRBJ1-2; D may be TRBD1 (6 bases). The V end lost 3 bases, the J end lost 2 bases, and 16 bases lay between the germline ends. Germline lookup yields CDR1 LGHNA and CDR2 YNFKEQ. There are 16 residues in the CDR3. CDR3 sequence reads: CASSQDGGGPNYGYTF. DNA of the CDR3: TGTGCCAGCAGCCAGGACGGGGGGGGCCCGAACTATGGCTACACCTTC.

The rearrangement links TRBV13 to TRBJ1-1; D uncertain. Germline V gene sequence: CDR1 PRHDT, CDR2 FYEKMQ (reference sequence). The CDR3 sequence is 12 residues long. Trimming stripped 5 bases from V and 1 base from J, with 5 bases between. CDR3 coding DNA: TGTGCCAGCAGCGTCAGGAACACTGAAGCTTTCTTT. It encodes CASSVRNTEAFF. The complete variable domain, with remaining parts taken from reference TRBV13 and TRBJ1-1, reads AAGVIQSPRHLIKEKRETATLKCYPIPRHDTVYWYQQGPGQDPQFLISFYEKMQSDKGSIPDRFSAQQFSDYHSELNMSSLELGDSALYFCASSVRNTEAFFGQGTRLTVV.

The chain couples TRBV28 to TRBJ2-3; no clear D. The CDR3 loop spans 13 amino acids. V lost 6 bases to trimming and J lost 7 bases, with 14 bases between them. CDR1 is MDHEN, CDR2 SYDVKM, per germline. CDR3 sequence: CASRPSGENTQYF. In nucleotides, the CDR3 is TGTGCCAGCAGGCCCAGTGGAGAAAATACGCAGTATTTT.

This sequence joins TRBV9 and TRBJ1-6; a possible D gene is TRBD1 (6 bases). V dropped 3 bases and J dropped 6 bases, with 13 bases sitting between them. Germline V gene sequence: CDR1 SGDLS, CDR2 YYNGEE. The CDR3 consists of 15 residues. As DNA, the CDR3 is TGTGCCAGCAGCGGCAGGGGCGTGAGTAATTCACCCCTCCACTTT. It codes for CASSGRGVSNSPLHF.

The rearrangement joins TRBV6-5 to TRBJ1-2; TRBD1 agrees at 7 bases. Germline V gene lookup returns CDR1 MNHEY and CDR2 SVGAGI. The CDR3 covers 13 residues. Unmatched junction bases numbered 3, after V lost 6 bases and J lost 2 bases. The CDR3 sequence is CASRIQGNYGYTF. The CDR3 region has the DNA TGTGCCAGCAGGATACAGGGGAACTATGGCTACACCTTC.

This sequence joins TRBV7-9 and TRBJ2-5, with 11 bases identical to TRBD2. The germline gives CDR1 SEHNR, CDR2 FQNEAQ (reference sequence). The J segment lost 5 bases and the V segment lost 4 bases, leaving 3 bases of the junction unmatched. This CDR3 has 14 amino acids. The CDR3 is CASSSTSGGETQYF. The CDR3 DNA sequence: TGTGCCAGCAGCTCCACTAGCGGGGGCGAGACCCAGTACTTC.

The V gene is TRBV12-2, the J gene TRBJ2-1; the listed D gene, TRBD2, was not tested against the DNA. TRBV12-2 is recorded as a pseudogene. The CDR3 loop spans 16 amino acids. The CDR3 DNA sequence: TGTGCAAGTCGACCACTAGCGGGTACTACCTACAATGAGCAGTTCTTC. This codes for CASRPLAGTTYNEQFF.

This chain joins TRBV18 and TRBJ2-1, with D maybe TRBD2 (7 bases). Trimming cost V 6 bases and J 7 bases, with 19 bases left between them. CDR3 length equals 15 residues. Looked up from germline, CDR1 is KGHSH and CDR2 is LQKENI. The chain's CDR3 is CASSPLAGAGNEQFF. The CDR3 bases are TGTGCCAGCTCCCCGCTGGCGGGGGCGGGGAATGAGCAGTTCTTC.

This rearrangement joins TRBV25-1 to TRBJ2-6, with TRBD1 identical over 8 bases. Trimming removed 4 bases from V and 0 bases from J; junction bases left unmatched: 8. Germline loops: CDR1 MGHDK, CDR2 SYGVNS. The CDR3 covers 18 residues. CDR3 residues: CASSGRQGTSSGANVLTF. The CDR3 bases are TGTGCCAGCAGTGGGAGACAGGGGACATCCTCTGGGGCCAACGTCCTGACTTTC.

This clone was recorded a few times. CDR3 in DNA: TGTGCCAGCACACCGGGACAAACAATCACCGGGGAGCTGTTTTTT. Translation gives CASTPGQTITGELFF. This chain links TRBV5-4 with TRBJ2-2; weak D call: TRBD1 (6 bases). CDR3 size: 15 residues. V lost 6 bases, J lost 4 bases, and 16 bases lay in between. The germline CDR1 and CDR2 sequences are SGHNT and YYREEE (reference sequence). Together with reference TRBV5-4 and TRBJ2-2, the CDR3 gives the full variable domain: ETGVTQSPTHLIKTRGQQVTLRCSSQSGHNTVSWYQQALGQGPQFIFQYYREEENGRGNFPPRFSGLQFPNYSSELNVNALELDDSALYLCASTPGQTITGELFFGEGSRLTVL.

V gene TRBV7-2 combines with J gene TRBJ2-7; 9 nucleotides agree with TRBD2. The length of the CDR3 is 16 residues. CDR1 is SGHTA, CDR2 FQGNSA, per germline. V lost 2 bases, J lost 4 bases, and 9 bases stayed unmatched. CDR3 residues: CASSLTSGGGAYEQYF. CDR3 coding DNA: TGTGCCAGCAGCTTAACCTCTGGCGGGGGGGCTTACGAGCAGTACTTC.

The rearrangement uses TRBV6-6 and TRBJ1-3; tentatively, D is TRBD1 (5 bases). Trimming shortened V by 5 bases and J by 0 bases, and 26 bases separated the two germline ends. The CDR3 spans 20 residues. CDR1 and CDR2 (germline): MNHNY, SVGAGI (reference sequence). The CDR3 DNA sequence: TGTGCCAGCAGTCCCCGAATAGCCTCTCGGGGGATCACCTCTGGAAACACCATATATTTT. Its translation: CASSPRIASRGITSGNTIYF.

The V gene is TRBV3-1 (or the pseudogene TRBV3-2), the J gene TRBJ1-1; TRBD1 matches at 7 bases. Per germline, CDR1 LGHDT and CDR2 YNNKEL (reference sequence). The CDR3 is made up of 14 amino acids. Trimming at V came to 3 bases and at J to 6 bases, leaving 7 bases not matched to a gene. CDR3 nucleotide sequence: TGTGCCAGCAGCCATGACGACAGGGCATCTGAAGCTTTCTTT. Amino acids: CASSHDDRASEAFF.

The chain has TRBV6-2 or TRBV6-3 and TRBJ2-3; 7 nucleotides line up with TRBD2. The germline gives CDR1 MNHEY, CDR2 SVGEGT. This CDR3 region has 15 residues. V lost 1 base and J lost 2; bases outside the gene matches: 3. CDR3 region: CASSYLRGNTDTQYF. The CDR3 DNA follows: TGTGCCAGCAGTTACTTGCGGGGGAACACAGATACGCAGTATTTT.

The chain employs TRBV19 and TRBJ2-2; D remains ambiguous. Per germline, CDR1 LNHDA and CDR2 SQIVND (reference sequence). V lost 7 bases and J lost 4, with 4 bases in between. CDR3 length: 11 residues. The CDR3 DNA is TGTGCCAGTACTACCACCGGGGAGCTGTTTTTT. Its translation is CASTTTGELFF.

The chain recombines TRBV7-2 with TRBJ2-4, with D possibly TRBD2 on 6 matching bases. V shed 4 bases and J shed 7 bases, with 17 bases lying between them. This CDR3 spans 15 amino acids. CDR1 is SGHTA, CDR2 FQGNSA, per germline. CDR3 nucleotide sequence: TGTGCCAGCAGCTCGCAGACCCGGACTACCAACATTCAGTACTTC. Protein product: CASSSQTRTTNIQYF. The full variable domain, its missing parts supplied by reference TRBV7-2 and TRBJ2-4, is GAGVSQSPSNKVTEKGKDVELRCDPISGHTALYWYRQSLGQGLEFLIYFQGNSAPDKSGLPSDRFSAERTGGSVSTLTIQRTQQEDSAVYLCASSSQTRTTNIQYFGAGTRLSVL.

This chain connects TRBV2 to TRBJ1-5; D unclear. The V gene lost 5 bases and the J gene lost 0 bases, with 20 bases spanning the gap. Germline V gene sequence: CDR1 SNHLY, CDR2 FYNNEI. The CDR3 is 18 residues long. CDR3 DNA sequence: TGTGCCAGCAGTCCCTCGGGGTCAGCTTTTACTAGCAATCAGCCCCAGCATTTT. This encodes CASSPSGSAFTSNQPQHF.

The V and J genes are TRBV15 and TRBJ2-3; 11 bases line up with TRBD2. There are 17 residues in the CDR3. CDR1 is LNHNV and CDR2 is YYDKDF in the germline V gene (reference sequence). After removal of 6 bases from V and 4 bases from J, the junction contained 12 bases not matched to a gene. CDR3 in DNA: TGTGCCACCAGTCCAAAAGACCTTAGCGGGGGGGCAGATACGCAGTATTTT. Translating gives CATSPKDLSGGADTQYF.

The V and J genes are TRBV5-1 and TRBJ2-7; 9 bases map to TRBD1. Germline CDR1 SGHRS, CDR2 YFSETQ. This CDR3 comprises 15 residues. The ends lost 2 bases at V and 2 bases at J; junction bases unmatched: 5. CDR3 DNA: TGCGCCAGCAGCTTATTCGGGACAGGGACCTACGAGCAGTACTTC. The encoded protein is CASSLFGTGTYEQYF. Complete variable domain (other parts from reference TRBV5-1 and TRBJ2-7): KAGVTQTPRYLIKTRGQQVTLSCSPISGHRSVSWYQQTPGQGLQFLFEYFSETQRNKGNFPGRFSGRQFSNSRSEMNVSTLELGDSALYLCASSLFGTGTYEQYFGPGTRLTVT.